This TCR beta chain appears in the sequencing data of a study of tumor and adjacent non-tumor tissue in lung cancer. Study findings and constraints: In normal lung, the top 100 clones were significantly more dominant than in tumor.

Per germline, CDR1 SGHDT and CDR2 YYEEEE. The CDR3 consists of 13 residues. V was clipped by 2 bases and J by 2 bases, with 7 bases between them. RNA was extracted from bulk tissue without any cell sorting. Newly diagnosed lung cancer patients had thoracic surgery in China, August–November 2014, without prior chemotherapy. TCRbeta libraries were built with three rounds of nested PCR, modified from ARM-PCR. Via MiXCR, TCRdb re-called the multiplex PCR reads, giving one row per CDR3 protein. Of over 130,000 distinct CDR3 sequences in the sample, 66% were seen once. In its sample, this clonotype was seen many times. Its cognate antigen is unknown.

The sequence came from a man in his 60s with small cell lung cancer. Sequenced material: lung tumor tissue. The chain recombines TRBV5-6 with TRBJ2-5; D ambiguous. CDR3 DNA sequence: TGTGCCAGCAGCTTCGAAACGCAAGAGACCCAGTACTTC. This gives the protein CASSFETQETQYF.